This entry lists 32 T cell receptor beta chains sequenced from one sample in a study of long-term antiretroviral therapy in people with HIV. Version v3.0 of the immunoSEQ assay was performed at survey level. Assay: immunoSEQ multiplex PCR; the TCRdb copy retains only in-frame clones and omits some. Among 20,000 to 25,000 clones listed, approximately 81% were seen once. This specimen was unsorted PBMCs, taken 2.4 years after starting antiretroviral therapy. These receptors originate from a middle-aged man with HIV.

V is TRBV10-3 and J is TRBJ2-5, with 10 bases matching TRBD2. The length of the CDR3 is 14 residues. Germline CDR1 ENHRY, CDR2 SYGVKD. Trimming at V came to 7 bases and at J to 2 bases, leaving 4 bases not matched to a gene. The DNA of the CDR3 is TGTGCCATCAAGCGGGAGGGCTCTCAAGAGACCCAGTACTTC. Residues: CAIKREGSQETQYF.

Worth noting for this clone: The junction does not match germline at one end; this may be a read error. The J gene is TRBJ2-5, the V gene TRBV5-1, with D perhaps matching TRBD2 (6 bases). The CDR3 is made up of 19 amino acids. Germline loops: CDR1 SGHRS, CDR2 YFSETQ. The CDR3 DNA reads TGCGCCAGCAGTTTGGGACTGTTAGACCCTATAGGGCCCGGGGAGACCCAGTACTTC. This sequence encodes CASSLGLLDPIGPGETQYF.

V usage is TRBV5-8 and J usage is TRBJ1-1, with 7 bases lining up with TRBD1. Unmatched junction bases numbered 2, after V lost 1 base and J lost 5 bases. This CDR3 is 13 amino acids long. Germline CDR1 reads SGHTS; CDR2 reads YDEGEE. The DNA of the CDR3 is TGTGCCAGCAGCTTGTCAGGGGGTACTGAAGCTTTCTTT. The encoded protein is CASSLSGGTEAFF.

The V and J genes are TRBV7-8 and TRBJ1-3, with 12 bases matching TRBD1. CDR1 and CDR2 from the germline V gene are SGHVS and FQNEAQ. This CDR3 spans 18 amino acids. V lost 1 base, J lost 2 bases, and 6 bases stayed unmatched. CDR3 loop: CASSLVGGTGGPGNTIYF. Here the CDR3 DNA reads TGTGCCAGCAGCTTAGTGGGCGGGACAGGGGGCCCTGGAAACACCATATATTTT.

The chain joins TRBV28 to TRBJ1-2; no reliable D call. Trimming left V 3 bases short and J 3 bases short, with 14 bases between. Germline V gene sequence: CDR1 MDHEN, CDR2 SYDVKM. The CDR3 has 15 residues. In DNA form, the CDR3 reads TGTGCCAGCAGTTTCGGAGGACTTGGGGACTATGGCTACACCTTC. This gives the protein CASSFGGLGDYGYTF.

CDR3 amino acids: CASSRTLSSYEQYF. In nucleotides, the CDR3 is TGTGCCAGTAGCAGGACCCTCAGCTCCTACGAGCAGTACTTC. The chain uses TRBV19 and TRBJ2-7; no clear D gene. Germline V lookup: CDR1 LNHDA, CDR2 SQIVND (reference sequence). Trimming removed 6 bases from V and 0 bases from J, with 12 bases in between. This CDR3 has 14 residues.

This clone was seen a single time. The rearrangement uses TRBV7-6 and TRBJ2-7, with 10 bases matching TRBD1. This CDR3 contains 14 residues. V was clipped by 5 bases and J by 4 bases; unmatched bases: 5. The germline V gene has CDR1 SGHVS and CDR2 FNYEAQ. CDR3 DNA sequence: TGTGCCAGCAGCCGCACGGACAGGGGGTACGAGCAGTACTTC. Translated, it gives CASSRTDRGYEQYF.

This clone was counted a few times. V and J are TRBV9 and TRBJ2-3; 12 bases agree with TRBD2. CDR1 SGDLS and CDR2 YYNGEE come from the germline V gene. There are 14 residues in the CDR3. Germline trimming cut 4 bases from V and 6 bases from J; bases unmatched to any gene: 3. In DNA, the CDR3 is TGTGCCAGCAGCACCACTAGCGGGGGGGATACGCAGTATTTT. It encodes CASSTTSGGDTQYF.

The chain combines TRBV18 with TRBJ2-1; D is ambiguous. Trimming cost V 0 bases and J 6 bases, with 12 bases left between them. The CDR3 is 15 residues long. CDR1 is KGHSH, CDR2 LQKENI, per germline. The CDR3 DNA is TGTGCCAGCTCACCACCGAAGGGCATGGGCAATGAGCAGTTCTTC. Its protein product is CASSPPKGMGNEQFF. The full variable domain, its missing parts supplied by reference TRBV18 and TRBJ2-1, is NAGVMQNPRHLVRRRGQEARLRCSPMKGHSHVYWYRQLPEEGLKFMVYLQKENIIDESGMPKERFSAEFPKEGPSILRIQQVVRGDSAAYFCASSPPKGMGNEQFFGPGTRLTVL.

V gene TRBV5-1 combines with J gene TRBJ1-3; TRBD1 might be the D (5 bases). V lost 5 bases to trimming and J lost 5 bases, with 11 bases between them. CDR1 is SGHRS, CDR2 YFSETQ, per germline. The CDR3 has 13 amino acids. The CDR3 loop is CASRDTERNTIYF. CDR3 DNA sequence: TGCGCCAGCAGGGACACTGAACGAAACACCATATATTTT.

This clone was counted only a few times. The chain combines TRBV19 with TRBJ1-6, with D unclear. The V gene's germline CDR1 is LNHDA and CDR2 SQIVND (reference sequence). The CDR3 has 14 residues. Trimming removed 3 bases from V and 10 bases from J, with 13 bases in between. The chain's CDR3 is CASSIDNTVSPLHF. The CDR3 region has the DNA TGTGCCAGTAGTATTGATAATACGGTATCACCCCTCCACTTT.

This CDR3 reads CASSLESGLAGELFF. CDR3 DNA: TGTGCCAGCAGCTTGGAGAGCGGGCTAGCCGGGGAGCTGTTTTTT. This chain connects TRBV5-4 to TRBJ2-2; tentatively, D is TRBD2 (6 bases). V lost 0 bases, J lost 6 bases, and 12 bases lay in between. Germline CDR1 reads SGHNT; CDR2 reads YYREEE (reference sequence). The CDR3 has 15 amino acids.

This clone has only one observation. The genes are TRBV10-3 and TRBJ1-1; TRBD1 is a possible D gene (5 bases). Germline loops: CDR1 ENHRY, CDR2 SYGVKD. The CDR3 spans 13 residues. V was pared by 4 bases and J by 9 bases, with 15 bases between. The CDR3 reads CAISGGQIGKAFF. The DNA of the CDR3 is TGTGCCATCAGTGGGGGCCAGATCGGAAAAGCTTTCTTT.

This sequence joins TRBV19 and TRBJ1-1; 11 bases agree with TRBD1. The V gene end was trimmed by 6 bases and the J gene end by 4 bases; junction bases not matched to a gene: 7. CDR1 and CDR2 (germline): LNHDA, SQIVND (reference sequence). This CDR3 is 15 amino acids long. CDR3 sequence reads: CASRTGTGGSTEAFF. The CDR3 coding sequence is TGTGCCAGTAGGACCGGGACAGGGGGGAGCACTGAAGCTTTCTTT.

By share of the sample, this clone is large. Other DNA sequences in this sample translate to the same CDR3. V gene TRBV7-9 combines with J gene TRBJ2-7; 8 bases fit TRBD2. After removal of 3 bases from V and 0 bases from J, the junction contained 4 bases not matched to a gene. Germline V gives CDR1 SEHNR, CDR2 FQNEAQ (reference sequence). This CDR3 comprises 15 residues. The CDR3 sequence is CASSFSGGPSYEQYF. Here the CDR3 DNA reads TGTGCCAGCAGCTTCAGCGGGGGTCCCTCCTACGAGCAGTACTTC.

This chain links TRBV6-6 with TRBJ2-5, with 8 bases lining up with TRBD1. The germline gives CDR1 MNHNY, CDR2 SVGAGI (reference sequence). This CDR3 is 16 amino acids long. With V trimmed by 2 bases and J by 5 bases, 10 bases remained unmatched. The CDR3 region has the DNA TGTGCCAGCAGTTACGATTCGGCAGGGGGCACGGAGACCCAGTACTTC. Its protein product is CASSYDSAGGTETQYF.

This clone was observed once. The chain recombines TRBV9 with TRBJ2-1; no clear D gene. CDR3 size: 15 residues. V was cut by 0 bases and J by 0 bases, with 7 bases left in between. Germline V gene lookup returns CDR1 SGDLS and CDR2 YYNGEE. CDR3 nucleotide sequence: TGTGCCAGCAGCGTAGCGAGGAACTCCTACAATGAGCAGTTCTTC. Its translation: CASSVARNSYNEQFF.

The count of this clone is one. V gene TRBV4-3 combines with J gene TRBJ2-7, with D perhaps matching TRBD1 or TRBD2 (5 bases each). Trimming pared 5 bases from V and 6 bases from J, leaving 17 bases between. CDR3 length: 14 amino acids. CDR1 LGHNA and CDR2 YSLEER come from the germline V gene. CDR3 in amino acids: CASSKGPQRGEQYF. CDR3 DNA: TGCGCCAGCAGCAAAGGGCCTCAGAGGGGCGAGCAGTACTTC.

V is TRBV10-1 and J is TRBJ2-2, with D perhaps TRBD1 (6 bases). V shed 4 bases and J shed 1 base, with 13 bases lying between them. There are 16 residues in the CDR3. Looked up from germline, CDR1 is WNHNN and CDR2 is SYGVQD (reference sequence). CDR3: CASSGDRRMNTGELFF. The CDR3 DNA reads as TGCGCCAGCAGTGGAGACAGGAGAATGAACACCGGGGAGCTGTTTTTT.

In DNA form, the CDR3 reads TGTGCCAGCAGCTTATCGCAGGCTCCTACCTACGAGCAGTACTTC. Its protein product is CASSLSQAPTYEQYF. The chain links TRBV7-2 to TRBJ2-7; D remains unclear. Trimming took 2 bases from V and 2 from J, leaving 13 bases between them. There are 15 residues in the CDR3. Germline CDR1 is SGHTA and CDR2 is FQGNSA.

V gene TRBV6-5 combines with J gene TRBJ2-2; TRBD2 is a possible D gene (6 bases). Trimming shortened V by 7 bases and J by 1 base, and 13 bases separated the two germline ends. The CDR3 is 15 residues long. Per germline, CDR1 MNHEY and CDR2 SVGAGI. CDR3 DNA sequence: TGTGCCAGCAAGTTTAGGACTATGAACACCGGGGAGCTGTTTTTT. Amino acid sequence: CASKFRTMNTGELFF.

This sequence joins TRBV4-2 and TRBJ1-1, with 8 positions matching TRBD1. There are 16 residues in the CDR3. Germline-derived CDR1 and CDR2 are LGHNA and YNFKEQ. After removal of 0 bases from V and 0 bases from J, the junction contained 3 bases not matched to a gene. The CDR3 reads CASSQDRGLMNTEAFF. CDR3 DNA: TGTGCCAGCAGCCAAGACAGGGGGCTCATGAACACTGAAGCTTTCTTT.

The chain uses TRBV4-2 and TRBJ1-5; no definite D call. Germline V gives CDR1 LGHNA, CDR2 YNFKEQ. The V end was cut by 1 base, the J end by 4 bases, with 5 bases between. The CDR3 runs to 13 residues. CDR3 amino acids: CASSQVGNQPQHF. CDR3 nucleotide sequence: TGTGCCAGCAGCCAAGTCGGTAATCAGCCCCAGCATTTT.

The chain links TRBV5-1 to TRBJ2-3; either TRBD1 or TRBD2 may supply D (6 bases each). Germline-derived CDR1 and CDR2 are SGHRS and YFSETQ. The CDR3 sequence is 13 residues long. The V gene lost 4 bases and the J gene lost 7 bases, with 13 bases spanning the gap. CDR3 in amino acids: CASSPAGQNTQYF. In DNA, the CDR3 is TGCGCCAGCAGCCCCGCGGGACAAAATACGCAGTATTTT.

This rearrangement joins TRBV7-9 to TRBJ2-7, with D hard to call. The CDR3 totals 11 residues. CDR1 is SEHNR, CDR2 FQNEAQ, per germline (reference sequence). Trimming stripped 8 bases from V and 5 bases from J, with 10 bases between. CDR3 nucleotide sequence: TGTGCCAGCCAATCACTCGACGAGCAGTACTTC. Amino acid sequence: CASQSLDEQYF.

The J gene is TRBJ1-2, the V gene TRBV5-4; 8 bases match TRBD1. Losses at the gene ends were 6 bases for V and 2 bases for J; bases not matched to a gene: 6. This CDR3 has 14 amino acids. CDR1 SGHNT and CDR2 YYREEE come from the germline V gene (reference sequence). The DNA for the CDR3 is TGTGCCAGCACCGGACAGGGAGGGAACTATGGCTACACCTTC. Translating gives CASTGQGGNYGYTF.

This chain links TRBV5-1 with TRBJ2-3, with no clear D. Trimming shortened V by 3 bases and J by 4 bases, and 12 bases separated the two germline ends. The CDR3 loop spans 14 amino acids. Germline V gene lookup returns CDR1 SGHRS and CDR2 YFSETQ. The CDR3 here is CASSWGVRADTQYF. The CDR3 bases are TGCGCCAGCAGCTGGGGTGTAAGGGCAGATACGCAGTATTTT. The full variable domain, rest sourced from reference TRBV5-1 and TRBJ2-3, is KAGVTQTPRYLIKTRGQQVTLSCSPISGHRSVSWYQQTPGQGLQFLFEYFSETQRNKGNFPGRFSGRQFSNSRSEMNVSTLELGDSALYLCASSWGVRADTQYFGPGTRLTVL.

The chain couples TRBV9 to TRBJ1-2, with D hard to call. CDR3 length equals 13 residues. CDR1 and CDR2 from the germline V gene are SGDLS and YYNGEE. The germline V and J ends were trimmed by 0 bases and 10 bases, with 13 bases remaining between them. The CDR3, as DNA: TGTGCCAGCAGCGTAGAGGCCTCGAGGGACTACACCTTC. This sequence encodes CASSVEASRDYTF.

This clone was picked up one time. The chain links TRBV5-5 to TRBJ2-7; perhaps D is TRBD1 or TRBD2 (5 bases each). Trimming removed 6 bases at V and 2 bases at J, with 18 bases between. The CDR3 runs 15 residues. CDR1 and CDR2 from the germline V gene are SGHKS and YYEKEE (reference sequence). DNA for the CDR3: TGTGCCAGCACCGCCACCGGGACGTCTCCCTACGAGCAGTACTTC. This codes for CASTATGTSPYEQYF.

DNA for the CDR3: TGTGCCATCAGCCGCGGACAGGGTGGAAATTATGGCTACACCTTC. It yields the protein CAISRGQGGNYGYTF. This chain joins TRBV10-3 and TRBJ1-2, with TRBD1 matching 8 bases. There are 15 residues in the CDR3. V lost 6 bases and J lost 5; bases outside the gene matches: 11. The V gene's germline CDR1 is ENHRY and CDR2 SYGVKD.

CDR3 loop: CASSIDGGYNEKLFF. CDR3 in DNA: TGTGCCAGTAGTATTGATGGAGGGTATAACGAAAAACTGTTTTTT. This rearrangement joins TRBV19 to TRBJ1-4, with D uncertain. The CDR3 is made up of 15 amino acids. V was shortened by 3 bases and J by 8 bases, with 16 bases between the two germline ends. Germline loops: CDR1 LNHDA, CDR2 SQIVND (reference sequence).

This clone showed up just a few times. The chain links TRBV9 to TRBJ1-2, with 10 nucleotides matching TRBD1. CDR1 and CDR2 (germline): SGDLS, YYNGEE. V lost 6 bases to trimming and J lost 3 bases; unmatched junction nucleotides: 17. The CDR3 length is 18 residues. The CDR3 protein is CASNPTGTGAQRHYGYTF. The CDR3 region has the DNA TGTGCCAGCAACCCCACGGGGACAGGGGCGCAGCGGCACTATGGCTACACCTTC.